This TCR beta chain was found in a study of shared clonotypes between healthy human individuals. Deep was the level used in running the assay. Several immunoSEQ plates held equal portions of the genomic DNA taken from each subset. In the source study's methods: Junction-only immunoSEQ sequences carried no quality scores, so filtering differed. The protocol was immunoSEQ multiplex PCR, while the TCRdb copy is restricted to in-frame clones and leaves out a portion. That table supplies the V and J calls and clone size; D and trimming were determined from the DNA. The sample contains 1,400,000 or so clones, approximately 98.5% of which appear only once. V lost 5 bases to trimming and J lost 5 bases, with 14 bases between them. The V gene's germline CDR1 is SGHAT and CDR2 FQDESV (reference sequence). The CDR3 spans 14 residues.

The chain joins TRBV11-1 to TRBJ2-3, with a tentative D call TRBD2 (5 bases). Specimen: naive CD4+ T cells sorted from blood. This sample's subset: CD45RA+ positively selected. The sequence was obtained from a man aged 30 to 45 in good health. DNA of the CDR3: TGTGCCAGCAGCCGCGGGTCCTCGGGAGATACGCAGTATTTT. Protein: CASSRGSSGDTQYF.